Following are 29 T cell receptor beta chains from one sample sequenced in a study of early T cells in non-severe SARS-CoV-2 infection. TCRdb analysed the 5' RACE reads with MiXCR anew, one entry per CDR3 protein. The repertoire holds around 26,000 distinct CDR3 sequences, with 4.4% as singletons. Sequenced sample: whole blood. The receptors derive from an adult who was a healthcare worker with PCR-confirmed SARS-CoV-2 infection or an uninfected control (not recorded which).

This clonotype was recorded many times. This sequence joins TRBV3-1 and TRBJ2-4, with unresolved D. This CDR3 is 13 amino acids long. Germline V lookup: CDR1 LGHDT, CDR2 YNNKEL (reference sequence). Trimming took off 1 base at V and 3 bases at J, with 4 bases between the two ends. CDR3 protein: CASSQGSKNIQYF. In DNA, the CDR3 is TGTGCCAGCAGCCAAGGGAGCAAAAACATTCAGTACTTC.

The gene calls are TRBV7-9 and TRBJ2-7; D is tentatively TRBD1 or TRBD2 (5 bases each). Trimming cost V 4 bases and J 1 base, with 8 bases left between them. Per the germline V gene, CDR1 is SEHNR and CDR2 is FQNEAQ (reference sequence). This CDR3 is built from 13 residues. DNA of the CDR3: TGTGCCAGCAGCTCCGGGACGTCCTACGAGCAGTACGTC. Protein product: CASSSGTSYEQYV.

This clonotype is deemed medium-sized. The genes are TRBV4-3 and TRBJ1-2, with D hard to call. Per the germline V gene, CDR1 is LGHNA and CDR2 is YSLEER. V was cut by 4 bases and J by 2 bases, with 14 bases left in between. The CDR3 is made up of 15 amino acids. CDR3 DNA: TGCGCCAGCAGCCCCGCGATCGGGTCAAACTATGGCTACACCTTC. Translation gives CASSPAIGSNYGYTF.

V and J are TRBV7-8 and TRBJ1-1, with 10 nucleotides matching TRBD1. The CDR3 has 16 amino acids. Germline values: CDR1 SGHVS, CDR2 FQNEAQ. With V trimmed by 2 bases and J by 2 bases, 5 bases remained unmatched. This chain's CDR3 is CASSLRDRGSNTEAFF. Written as DNA, the CDR3 is TGTGCCAGCAGCTTAAGGGACAGGGGAAGCAACACTGAAGCTTTCTTT.

This clonotype was counted at least ten times. Written as DNA, the CDR3 is TGTGCCAGCAGCTTAGTCTCCGAGGACAATGAGCAGTTCTTC. Its translation: CASSLVSEDNEQFF. The J gene is TRBJ2-1, the V gene TRBV13; D not resolved. The length of the CDR3 is 14 residues. Germline CDR1 and CDR2: PRHDT and FYEKMQ (reference sequence). The V gene lost 1 base and the J gene lost 5 bases, with 9 bases spanning the gap.

In this sample, this clonotype turned up a few times. V is TRBV29-1 and J is TRBJ2-2; 10 bases fit TRBD2. Germline assignment: CDR1 SQVTM and CDR2 ANQGSEA. V lost 6 bases, J lost 4 bases, and 5 bases stayed unmatched. The CDR3 has 14 amino acids. DNA of the CDR3: TGCAGCGTCGCTAGCGGGAGAGGCACCGGGGAGCTGTTTTTT. Protein product: CSVASGRGTGELFF.

In this sample, this clonotype turned up many times. The CDR3 sequence is CASSEGGRITDTQYF. The CDR3 coding sequence is TGTGCCAGCAGTGAAGGCGGGAGAATCACAGATACGCAGTATTTT. J is TRBJ2-3 and V is TRBV2, with TRBD2 matching over 7 bases. Trimming at V came to 1 base and at J to 2 bases, leaving 3 bases not matched to a gene. From germline, CDR1 is SNHLY and CDR2 FYNNEI. The CDR3 loop spans 15 amino acids.

The sample holds many counts of this clonotype. This chain links TRBV20-1 with TRBJ2-1, with TRBD2 matching 12 bases. Losses at the gene ends were 3 bases for V and 4 bases for J; bases not matched to a gene: 10. Per germline, CDR1 DFQATT and CDR2 SNEGSKA (reference sequence). The CDR3 covers 17 residues. CDR3 amino acids: CSASFLLAGGKYNEQFF. For the CDR3, the DNA is TGCAGTGCTAGTTTCCTACTAGCGGGAGGAAAGTACAATGAGCAGTTCTTC.

The sample holds many counts of this clonotype. This chain uses TRBV6-5 with TRBJ2-7; a weak D match, TRBD1 (6 bases). V gave up 8 bases and J gave up 2 bases, with 13 bases separating them. The CDR3 totals 13 residues. The germline V gene has CDR1 MNHEY and CDR2 SVGAGI. This CDR3 reads CASGEGTPYEQYF. The CDR3 DNA is TGTGCCAGCGGCGAGGGGACACCCTACGAGCAGTACTTC.

This clonotype was seen ten or more times. The chain is built from TRBV6-4 and TRBJ2-3, with TRBD2 as a possible D gene (5 bases). The CDR3 is 15 amino acids. Germline V lookup: CDR1 MRHNA, CDR2 SNTAGT. The V end lost 0 bases, the J end lost 6 bases, and 13 bases lay between the germline ends. In DNA form, the CDR3 reads TGTGCCAGCAGTGACTCGCTAGCAGTAACGGATACGCAGTATTTT. It is translated as CASSDSLAVTDTQYF.

This clonotype has just a few counts. The chain has TRBV7-8 and TRBJ2-1; D possibly matches TRBD1 or TRBD2 (5 bases each). This CDR3 contains 16 residues. Germline V gene data show CDR1 as SGHVS and CDR2 as FQNEAQ. V lost 2 bases, J lost 5 bases, and 16 bases lay in between. CDR3 sequence (DNA): TGTGCCAGCAGCTTAACGGGGACCCTCCGTCACAATGAGCAGTTCTTC. This codes for CASSLTGTLRHNEQFF. Together with reference TRBV7-8 and TRBJ2-1, the CDR3 gives the full variable domain: GAGVSQSPRYKVAKRGQDVALRCDPISGHVSLFWYQQALGQGPEFLTYFQNEAQLDKSGLPSDRFFAERPEGSVSTLKIQRTQQEDSAVYLCASSLTGTLRHNEQFFGPGTRLTVL.

This clonotype was recorded at least ten times. The chain combines TRBV6-1 with TRBJ2-7, with D perhaps TRBD1 (6 bases). CDR1 MNHNS and CDR2 SASEGT come from the germline V gene. The CDR3 is 15 amino acids. Trimming took off 7 bases at V and 2 bases at J, with 18 bases between the two ends. CDR3 sequence (DNA): TGTGCCAGCAAAACAGGGAAGAGCTTAACCTACGAGCAGTACGTC. It codes for CASKTGKSLTYEQYV.

This clonotype was found many times. The genes are TRBV12-3 or TRBV12-4 and TRBJ1-3; D is undetermined. Trimming left V 10 bases short and J 0 bases short, with 13 bases between. The CDR3 totals 14 residues. Here the CDR3 reads CATDHRNSGNTIYF. CDR3 coding DNA: TGTGCCACCGACCACAGAAACTCTGGAAACACCATATATTTT.

This clonotype has at least ten counts. The chain recombines TRBV7-9 with TRBJ2-3, with D perhaps TRBD2 (7 bases). The germline V gene encodes CDR1 SEHNR and CDR2 FQNEAQ (reference sequence). The CDR3 totals 16 residues. Trimming removed 2 bases from V and 3 bases from J, with 15 bases in between. CDR3 protein: CASSLFRGARTDTQYF. In DNA form, the CDR3 reads TGTGCCAGCAGCTTATTCCGGGGGGCGCGTACAGATACGCAGTATTTT.

This clonotype was observed many times. The chain is built from TRBV12-3 or TRBV12-4 and TRBJ2-2; D may match TRBD1 or TRBD2 (5 bases each). This CDR3 contains 15 residues. V was shortened by 3 bases and J by 4 bases, with 12 bases between the two germline ends. CDR3 nucleotide sequence: TGTGCCAGCAGTTTCGGGATTAGGGGCACCGGGGAGCTGTTTTTT. It translates to CASSFGIRGTGELFF.

The chain recombines TRBV12-3 or TRBV12-4 with TRBJ2-2; TRBD1 is a possible D gene (6 bases). Trimming stripped 6 bases from V and 2 bases from J, with 13 bases between. The CDR3 is made up of 15 amino acids. The CDR3 sequence is CASRPGQTNTGELFF. The DNA of the CDR3 is TGTGCCAGCAGACCCGGACAGACAAACACCGGGGAGCTGTTTTTT.

Ten or more counts support this clonotype. This chain connects TRBV7-2 to TRBJ2-7; TRBD1 matches at 9 bases. Germline V gene lookup returns CDR1 SGHTA and CDR2 FQGNSA. The CDR3 contains 15 residues. Trimming at V came to 5 bases and at J to 1 base, leaving 6 bases not matched to a gene. In DNA, the CDR3 is TGTGCCAGCAGCCTCGTAGGGACAGGGTCCTACGAGCAGTACTTC. It codes for CASSLVGTGSYEQYF.

This clonotype has at least ten counts. The rearrangement links TRBV6-2 or TRBV6-3 to TRBJ2-1, with 8 bases lining up with TRBD1. This CDR3 is 16 amino acids long. The trim removed 5 bases at V and 5 bases at J, leaving 11 bases unmatched. The germline CDR1 and CDR2 sequences are MNHEY and SVGEGT. The CDR3: CASSNGRQGPNNEQFF. CDR3 DNA: TGTGCCAGCAGTAACGGGCGACAGGGGCCAAACAATGAGCAGTTCTTC.

This clonotype was seen repeatedly, ten times or more. V usage is TRBV5-6 and J usage is TRBJ2-2; D is unresolved. The CDR3 runs to 16 residues. V was shortened by 2 bases and J by 5 bases, with 16 bases between the two germline ends. The germline V gene encodes CDR1 SGHDT and CDR2 YYEEEE. The CDR3, as DNA: TGTGCCAGCAGCTTAATTGCCCTCGAGCAGACCGGGGAGCTGTTTTTT. Translating it yields CASSLIALEQTGELFF.

V and J are TRBV6-6 and TRBJ2-2; D not certain. The CDR3 totals 15 residues. Trimming removed 4 bases from V and 4 bases from J, with 13 bases in between. Looked up from germline, CDR1 is MNHNY and CDR2 is SVGAGI (reference sequence). The CDR3 loop reads CASSWGSLPTGELFF. The CDR3, as DNA: TGTGCCAGCAGTTGGGGAAGCCTACCCACCGGGGAGCTGTTTTTT.

To note about this clonotype: This may be a read error: a much more frequent sequence differs by one nucleotide. V usage is TRBV20-1 and J usage is TRBJ1-1; D might be TRBD1 (5 bases). This CDR3 spans 14 amino acids. CDR1 DFQATT and CDR2 SNEGSKA come from the germline V gene (reference sequence). CDR3 nucleotides: TGCAGTGCTGGAGATCCCCAGGGTAACACTGAAGCTTTCTTT. Protein product: CSAGDPQGNTEAFF.

The sample holds many counts of this clonotype. The chain recombines TRBV20-1 with TRBJ2-1; 8 bases map to TRBD2. CDR1 and CDR2 from the germline V gene are DFQATT and SNEGSKA (reference sequence). This CDR3 has 14 residues. Trimming cost V 4 bases and J 5 bases; bases outside gene matches: 7. The CDR3 region has the DNA TGCAGTGCTACACGGGAGGGCCGTAACAATGAGCAGTTCTTC. As protein: CSATREGRNNEQFF.

In this sample, this clonotype turned up many times. The chain has TRBV6-5 and TRBJ2-5; D is tentatively TRBD1 or TRBD2 (5 bases each). The V end was cut by 5 bases, the J end by 1 base, with 5 bases between. CDR1 and CDR2 from the germline V gene are MNHEY and SVGAGI. This CDR3 spans 12 amino acids. The CDR3: CASSGGQETQYF. CDR3 bases: TGTGCCAGCAGTGGGGGCCAAGAGACCCAGTACTTC.

This clonotype was seen repeatedly, ten times or more. V and J are TRBV5-1 and TRBJ1-1, with 8 bases that match TRBD1. Looked up from germline, CDR1 is SGHRS and CDR2 is YFSETQ. V lost 4 bases to trimming and J lost 3 bases; unmatched junction nucleotides: 14. The length of the CDR3 is 17 residues. The CDR3 region has the DNA TGCGCCAGCAGCACCGGACAGGGTTTAGTGATGGACACTGAAGCTTTCTTT. Translated: CASSTGQGLVMDTEAFF.

This clonotype was counted many times. V and J are TRBV7-2 and TRBJ1-6; D is perhaps TRBD1 (5 bases). Germline V gene lookup returns CDR1 SGHTA and CDR2 FQGNSA. V lost 5 bases and J 5 bases, leaving 13 bases between the germline ends. The CDR3 sequence is 15 residues long. The DNA of the CDR3 is TGTGCCAGCAGCCCCCGGGACCGCCATAATTCACCCCTCCACTTT. Its protein is CASSPRDRHNSPLHF.

This clonotype was counted many times. Here the CDR3 DNA reads TGTGCCAGCAATCCATCCGACAGGGCGACTGAAGCTTTCTTT. As protein: CASNPSDRATEAFF. This rearrangement joins TRBV12-3 or TRBV12-4 to TRBJ1-1; 7 bases agree with TRBD1. V shed 7 bases and J 5 bases; nucleotides not matched to a gene: 10. This CDR3 is 14 amino acids long.

There are a few counts of this clonotype. The rearrangement joins TRBV6-2 or TRBV6-3 to TRBJ2-7; D may be TRBD2 (5 bases). This CDR3 has 13 residues. CDR1 and CDR2 (germline): MNHEY, SVGEGT. Trimming took off 10 bases at V and 4 bases at J, with 17 bases between the two ends. The CDR3 is CATRENPGYEQYV. CDR3 coding DNA: TGTGCCACGAGGGAGAACCCTGGGTACGAGCAGTACGTC.

In its sample, this clonotype was seen many times. The rearrangement joins TRBV6-1 to TRBJ1-1, with D perhaps matching TRBD1 (5 bases). Deletions cut 6 bases from V and 3 bases from J, with 26 bases between. This CDR3 comprises 18 residues. Germline V gene sequence: CDR1 MNHNS, CDR2 SASEGT. CDR3 coding DNA: TGTGCCAGCAGCTTAAGTCGACAGCTGGGCAAAGATGACACTGAAGCTTTCTTT. It is translated as CASSLSRQLGKDDTEAFF.

In this sample, this clonotype is medium-sized. V usage is TRBV16 and J usage is TRBJ1-6; D is possibly TRBD1 (6 bases). The CDR3 length is 13 residues. Trimming left V 3 bases short and J 8 bases short, with 8 bases between. From germline, CDR1 is KGHSY and CDR2 FQNENV. The CDR3 here is CASSQNRDSPLHF. The DNA of the CDR3 is TGTGCCAGCAGCCAGAACAGGGATTCACCCCTCCACTTT.